The 5 T cell receptor beta chains given below trace back to one sample, sequenced in a study of blood T cell repertoires in COVID-19. TCRdb's copy holds only in-frame clones and misses some; the assay was immunoSEQ multiplex PCR. The data show approximately 300,000 clones, approximately 90% seen once. Sequencing used peripheral blood. These receptors were taken from a woman between 50 and 59 years old with active or convalescent COVID-19.

V gene TRBV28 combines with J gene TRBJ2-1; 8 bases fit TRBD2. After removal of 6 bases from V and 8 bases from J, the junction contained 18 bases not matched to a gene. This CDR3 region has 17 residues. Germline CDR1 MDHEN, CDR2 SYDVKM. CDR3 residues: CASRPPISGVRGDEQFF. The CDR3 DNA is TGTGCCAGCAGGCCCCCTATTAGCGGGGTCCGGGGCGATGAGCAGTTCTTC.

The chain carries TRBV4-1 and TRBJ2-7, with 8 bases that match TRBD1. This CDR3 has 16 amino acids. Looked up from germline, CDR1 is MGHRA and CDR2 is YSYEKL. The V gene end was trimmed by 1 base and the J gene end by 3 bases; junction bases not matched to a gene: 8. The CDR3, as DNA: TGCGCCAGCAGCCAAGTGGTTGTAGGACAGGGCTACGAGCAGTACTTC. Amino acid sequence: CASSQVVVGQGYEQYF.

This clone was found once. This sequence joins TRBV28 and TRBJ2-1; D remains ambiguous. Trimming took 7 bases from V and 1 from J, leaving 14 bases between them. Per germline, CDR1 MDHEN and CDR2 SYDVKM. This CDR3 has 15 residues. CDR3 sequence reads: CASTTSLASYNEQFF. The CDR3 bases are TGTGCCAGCACCACTTCCCTCGCTTCCTACAATGAGCAGTTCTTC.

The chain carries TRBV4-1 and TRBJ2-1; TRBD2 matches 10 bases. The CDR3 is made up of 17 amino acids. After removal of 0 bases from V and 4 bases from J, the junction contained 6 bases not matched to a gene. The germline V gene encodes CDR1 MGHRA and CDR2 YSYEKL. The chain's CDR3 is CASSQEPGLAEYNEQFF. In DNA form, the CDR3 reads TGCGCCAGCAGCCAAGAACCCGGACTAGCGGAATACAATGAGCAGTTCTTC.

This clone came up once. This sequence joins TRBV7-2 and TRBJ1-1; D may be TRBD1 (5 bases). Trimming left V 0 bases short and J 1 base short, with 15 bases between. The CDR3 extends over 17 amino acids. CDR1 is SGHTA and CDR2 is FQGNSA in the germline V gene. The CDR3 spells CASSLAPDSRQNTEAFF. The CDR3 nucleotides read TGTGCCAGCAGCTTAGCGCCCGACAGTCGGCAGAACACTGAAGCTTTCTTT.